A selection of T cell receptor beta chains follows, all from one sample in a study of human versus mouse CDR3 diversity and MHC coevolution. Here immunoSEQ multiplex PCR was the method, and the copy in TCRdb shows in-frame clones only, minus some. The sample includes fewer than 100,000 clones, 90% to 95% seen only once; the top ten take approximately 1.5%. The sample was naive CD4+ T cells from blood. The receptors derive from a person aged 25-75 years in good health. The CDR3 runs from the conserved cysteine through the conserved F or W. D genes are given only for firm matches. Rows may omit the clone size; those that give it use once, few, many or a size class.

j_call clone_size d_call v_call cdr3_nt cdr3_aa
TRBJ2-3 NA TRBD1 TRBV7-6 TGTGCCAGCAGCTTAGGTTCGACAGGGGCCACAGATACGCAGTATTTT CASSLGSTGATDTQYF
TRBJ2-7 NA TRBD2 TRBV6-5 TGTGCCAGCAGTTACTCGATAACTAGCGGGGCCTACGAGCAGTACTTC CASSYSITSGAYEQYF
TRBJ2-5 NA TRBD2 TRBV5-1 TGCGCCAGCAGCTTCGGACGGGGGGTTCGGGAGACCCAGTACTTC CASSFGRGVRETQYF
TRBJ1-5 NA TRBD1 TRBV28 TGTGCCAGCACCGGTAGGGGACAGGGAAATCAGCCCCAGCATTTT CASTGRGQGNQPQHF
TRBJ2-7 NA TRBD1 TRBV27 TGTGCCAGCAGTTCAATCGACAGGGCGGCCTACGAGCAGTACTTC CASSSIDRAAYEQYF
TRBJ1-4 NA TRBD1 TRBV5-1 TGCGCCAGCAGCTTGGTGACAGGGCCGAATGAAAAACTGTTTTTT CASSLVTGPNEKLFF
TRBJ1-1 NA NA TRBV9 TGTGCCAGCAGCGTAGATACAGGGCGGAGGAACACTGAAGCTTTCTTT CASSVDTGRRNTEAFF
TRBJ2-7 NA TRBD1 TRBV19 TGTGCCAGTAGTCGAATCGCCGGGACAGGGACCTACGAGCAGTACTTC CASSRIAGTGTYEQYF
TRBJ2-1 NA TRBD2 TRBV6-1 TGTGCCAGCAGTGAAGAGGGACTAGTCGACGGTGAGCAGTTCTTC CASSEEGLVDGEQFF
TRBJ1-1 NA NA TRBV18 TGTGCCAACTCACCACTGAGAGACGTAGGAGTGAACACTGAAGCTTTCTTT CANSPLRDVGVNTEAFF
TRBJ2-7 NA NA TRBV9 TGTGCCAGCAGCGGAGGAGGAGGACAGTCCTACGAGCAGTACTTC CASSGGGGQSYEQYF
TRBJ2-7 NA TRBD1 TRBV29-1 TGCAGCGTTGACGGACAGGGCTTTCCCTACGAGCAGTACTTC CSVDGQGFPYEQYF
TRBJ2-3 NA TRBD1 TRBV10-3 TGTGCCATCAGTGAAAGGGGACAGGGGTTATCAGATACGCAGTATTTT CAISERGQGLSDTQYF
TRBJ1-3 NA NA TRBV6-5 TGTGCCAGCAGGGGCACAGGGACCCCTGGAAACACCATATATTTT CASRGTGTPGNTIYF
TRBJ2-3 NA TRBD2 TRBV29-1 TGCAGCGTTGAATTTTTAGCGGGAGGCTCAGATACGCAGTATTTT CSVEFLAGGSDTQYF
TRBJ1-2 NA TRBD1 TRBV18 TGTGCCAGCTCACCCCTGGGACAGGGGTCTAACTATGGCTACACCTTC CASSPLGQGSNYGYTF
TRBJ1-6 NA TRBD1 TRBV10-3 TGTGCCATTTTGACAGGGGTAAATTCACCCCTCCACTTT CAILTGVNSPLHF
TRBJ1-1 NA NA TRBV20-1 TGCAGTGCGGCCACTGAAGCTTTCTTT CSAATEAFF
TRBJ1-4 NA TRBD1 TRBV6-1 TGTGCCAGCAGGAGACAGGGGGCCGCCGGGGAAAAACTGTTTTTT CASRRQGAAGEKLFF
TRBJ1-2 once NA TRBV27 TGTGCCAGCAGTTTCCGGGACACGGGCGTGGAAACCTTC CASSFRDTGVETF
TRBJ1-1 NA NA TRBV9 TGTGCCAGCAGCGTCCAGGGAGGGTGGAACACTGAAGCTTTCTTT CASSVQGGWNTEAFF
TRBJ2-7 NA TRBD1 TRBV9 TGTGCCAGCAGCTTTCGACAGGGTCCCTACGAGCAGTACTTC CASSFRQGPYEQYF
TRBJ2-4 NA NA TRBV5-4 TGTGCCAGCAGCTCACGGGGGACAGCACCAAACATTCAGTACTTC CASSSRGTAPNIQYF
TRBJ1-2 NA NA TRBV18 TGTGCCAGCTCACCAGAGCGGAGGGATGGCTACACCTTC CASSPERRDGYTF
TRBJ1-5 NA NA TRBV7-3 TGTGCCAGCAGTTCCGGGGATGGGCAGCCCCAGCATTTT CASSSGDGQPQHF
TRBJ1-4 NA NA TRBV6-5 TGTGCCAGCAGCCAGGTGAACACTAATGAAAAACTGTTTTTT CASSQVNTNEKLFF
TRBJ2-7 NA NA TRBV28 TGTGCCAGCAGTTTGGACAAATACGAGCAGTACTTC CASSLDKYEQYF
TRBJ1-2 NA TRBD1 TRBV28 TGTGCCAGCAGTTTCCGACAGGGGATGGGCTACTATGGCTACACCTTC CASSFRQGMGYYGYTF
TRBJ1-2 NA TRBD1 TRBV19 TGTGCCAGTAGTGTGGGACAGGGGAACTATGGCTACACCTTC CASSVGQGNYGYTF
TRBJ1-1 NA NA TRBV5-1 TGCGCCAGCAGCGTGGGACACGGTGATCAAGCTTTCTTT CASSVGHGDQAFF
TRBJ1-4 NA NA TRBV6-6 TGTGCCAGCAGTTATCGGGGGAGGGATGAAAAACTGTTTTTT CASSYRGRDEKLFF
TRBJ2-7 NA TRBD2 TRBV6-5 TGTGCCAGCAGTCGACAAGGACGGGGGGCCTACGAGCAGTACTTC CASSRQGRGAYEQYF
TRBJ2-1 NA NA TRBV19 TGTGCCAGTAGTGTTCCCGGGACTGCGACCTACAATGAGCAGTTCTTC CASSVPGTATYNEQFF
TRBJ2-7 NA TRBD2 TRBV18 TGTGCCAGCTCCCTCGGGGTAGCGGGAGTCGGCGAGCAGTACTTC CASSLGVAGVGEQYF
TRBJ1-1 NA TRBD1 TRBV9 TGTGCCAGCAGCGTTGGGACAGGTAGGTACACTGAAGCTTTCTTT CASSVGTGRYTEAFF
TRBJ1-1 once TRBD1 TRBV18 TGTGCCAGCTCACCACAGGACAGGGTAATAAGGTGGGACACTGAAGCTTTCTTT CASSPQDRVIRWDTEAFF
TRBJ2-7 NA TRBD1 TRBV19 TGTGCCAGTAGTACCTCCGGGACAGGTTCCTACGAGCAGTACTTC CASSTSGTGSYEQYF
TRBJ1-2 NA NA TRBV6-6 TGTGCCAGCAGTCGAGAGAACTATGGCTACACCTTC CASSRENYGYTF
TRBJ2-1 NA NA TRBV7-9 TGTGCCAGCAGCCCTATTACGAATGAGCAGTTCTTC CASSPITNEQFF
TRBJ2-2 NA NA TRBV27 TGTGCCAGCAGTGTACGGTCCGTGACGAACACCGGGGAGCTGTTTTTT CASSVRSVTNTGELFF
TRBJ2-1 NA TRBD1 TRBV28 TGTGCCAGCAGTTCTGAGGGACAGGGGCTGAATGAGCAGTTCTTC CASSSEGQGLNEQFF
TRBJ1-4 once NA TRBV30 TGTGCCTGGGGGACTGGTGAAAAACTGTTTTTT CAWGTGEKLFF
TRBJ1-1 NA NA TRBV5-1 TGCGCCAGCAAAGGTGACAGCCTAAACACTGAAGCTTTCTTT CASKGDSLNTEAFF
TRBJ2-7 NA TRBD2 TRBV9 TGTGCCAGCAGCGTAGGTTTGGGGGGAGCGGGAGGTTACCACGAGCAGTACTTC CASSVGLGGAGGYHEQYF
TRBJ1-5 NA NA TRBV19 TGTGCCAGTAGTATAATCCACAGAATAAATCAGCCCCAGCATTTT CASSIIHRINQPQHF
TRBJ2-7 NA NA TRBV5-8 TGTGCCAGCAGGGACCCCTGGGGGGATTACGAGCAGTACTTC CASRDPWGDYEQYF
TRBJ2-7 NA TRBD1 TRBV14 TGTGCCAGCAGCCAAGCTGGGACAGGATACTACGAGCAGTACTTC CASSQAGTGYYEQYF
TRBJ1-2 NA TRBD1 TRBV27 TGTGCCAGCAGTTTATCGGGGACAGGGATCTATGGCTACACCTTC CASSLSGTGIYGYTF
TRBJ2-1 NA NA TRBV7-9 TGTGCCAGCGACGCTACCCAGCGCGGTGAGCAGTTCTTC CASDATQRGEQFF
TRBJ1-2 NA NA TRBV14 TGTGCCAGCAGCCAAAACCAGGACAGAACATTCTATGGCTACACCTTC CASSQNQDRTFYGYTF
TRBJ1-2 once NA TRBV28 TGTGCCATCACATTGGAGGCTTTCTATGGCTACACCTTC CAITLEAFYGYTF
TRBJ2-4 NA NA TRBV27 TGTGCCAGCAGTAATACCGGGATTCAGTACTTC CASSNTGIQYF
TRBJ2-6 NA NA TRBV7-3 TGTGCCAGCAGCTTAGTGTCGGGGGGCGCGTCTGGGGCCAACGTCCTGACTTTC CASSLVSGGASGANVLTF
TRBJ2-7 NA NA TRBV29-1 TGCAGCGTTGCAAGAGGAACCAGCTCCTACGAGCAGTACTTC CSVARGTSSYEQYF
TRBJ1-2 NA NA TRBV27 TGTGCCAGCAGTTTAAAGGGAGGGAACTATGGCTACACCTTC CASSLKGGNYGYTF